The present T cell receptor beta chain was sequenced within a study of cytomegalovirus exposure and HLA in healthy donors. Overall study results and limits: In a later analysis, V- and J-gene trimming of beta chains associated with a DCLRE1C missense variant, replicated independently. In the analysis, some V segments, TRBV6-2 and TRBV6-3 included, were excluded as indistinguishable. A later analysis associated some 16,000 TCR beta sequences with HLA alleles at a 0.05 false discovery rate.

This CDR3 contains 17 residues. Germline CDR1 reads SEHNR; CDR2 reads FQNEAQ (reference sequence). V dropped 4 bases and J dropped 5; count of bases not matched to a gene: 10. The PCR used 60 Vbeta and 13 Jbeta primers. Profiled with immunoSEQ multiplex PCR; TCRdb holds only in-frame clones, not every one. The table includes fewer than 200,000 clones, around 88% detected once. For this clone: The antigen remains undetermined.

The sequencing sample was made of PBMCs. This chain joins TRBV7-9 and TRBJ2-7; 14 bases line up with TRBD2. This receptor was obtained from a man aged 40-49 years in good health and CMV-seropositive. Written as DNA, the CDR3 is TGTGCCAGCAGCTCCGGACTAGCGGGAGGCCCGGGGGACGAGCAGTACTTC. It encodes CASSSGLAGGPGDEQYF.